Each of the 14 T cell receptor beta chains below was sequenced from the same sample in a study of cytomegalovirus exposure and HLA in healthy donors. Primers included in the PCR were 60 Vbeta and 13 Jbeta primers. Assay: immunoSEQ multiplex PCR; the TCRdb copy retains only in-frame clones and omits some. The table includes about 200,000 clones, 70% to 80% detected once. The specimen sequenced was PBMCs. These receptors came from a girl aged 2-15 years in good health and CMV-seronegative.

CDR3 nucleotide sequence: TGTGCCAGCAGTTACTCGGCGGGGTACAATGAGCAGTTCTTC. Translation: CASSYSAGYNEQFF. The chain is built from TRBV6-5 and TRBJ2-1; possibly TRBD2 for D (6 bases). The length of the CDR3 is 14 residues. V lost 0 bases, J lost 4 bases, and 7 bases lay in between. The germline CDR1 and CDR2 sequences are MNHEY and SVGAGI.

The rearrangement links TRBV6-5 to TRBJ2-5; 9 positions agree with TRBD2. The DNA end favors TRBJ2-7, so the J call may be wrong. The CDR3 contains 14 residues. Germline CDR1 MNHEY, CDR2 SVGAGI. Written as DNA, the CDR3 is TGTGCCAGCAGTTATGGGATTAGCGGGAGCGAGCAGTACTTC. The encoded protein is CASSYGISGSEQYF.

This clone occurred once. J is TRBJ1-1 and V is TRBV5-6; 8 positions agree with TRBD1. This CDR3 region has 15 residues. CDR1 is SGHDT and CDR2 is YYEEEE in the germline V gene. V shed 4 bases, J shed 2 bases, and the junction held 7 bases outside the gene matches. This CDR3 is CASSLPGTGNTEAFF. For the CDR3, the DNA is TGTGCCAGCAGCCTCCCTGGGACAGGTAACACTGAAGCTTTCTTT.

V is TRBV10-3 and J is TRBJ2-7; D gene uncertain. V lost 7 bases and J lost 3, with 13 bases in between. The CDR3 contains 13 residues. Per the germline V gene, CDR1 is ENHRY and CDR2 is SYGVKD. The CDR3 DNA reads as TGTGCCATCAAACCAGCGAGTGGCTACGAGCAGTACTTC. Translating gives CAIKPASGYEQYF.

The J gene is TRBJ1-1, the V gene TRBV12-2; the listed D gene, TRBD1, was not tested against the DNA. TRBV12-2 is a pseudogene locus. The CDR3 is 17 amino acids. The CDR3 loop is CASRPWTGGLTDTEAFF. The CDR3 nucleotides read TGTGCAAGTCGCCCCTGGACAGGGGGCTTGACGGACACTGAAGCTTTCTTT.

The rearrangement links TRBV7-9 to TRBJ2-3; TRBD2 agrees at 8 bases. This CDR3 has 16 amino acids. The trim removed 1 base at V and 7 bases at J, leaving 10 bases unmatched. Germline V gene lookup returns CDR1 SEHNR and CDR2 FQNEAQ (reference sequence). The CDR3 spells CASSLGESGRGYTQYF. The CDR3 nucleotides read TGTGCCAGCAGCTTAGGGGAAAGCGGGAGAGGGTATACGCAGTATTTT.

CDR3 amino acids: CASSSTSPGTGGASYNEQFF. For the CDR3, the DNA is TGCGCCAGCAGCTCGACCAGTCCCGGGACAGGGGGTGCTTCTTACAATGAGCAGTTCTTC. The chain combines TRBV5-1 with TRBJ2-1; 11 nucleotides line up with TRBD1. V lost 3 bases and J lost 4; bases outside the gene matches: 18. The CDR3 has 20 residues. Germline V gives CDR1 SGHRS, CDR2 YFSETQ.

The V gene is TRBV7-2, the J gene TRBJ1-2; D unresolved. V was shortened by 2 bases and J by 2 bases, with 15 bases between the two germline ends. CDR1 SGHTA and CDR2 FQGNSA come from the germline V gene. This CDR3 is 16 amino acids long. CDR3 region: CASSLRIEAPNYGYTF. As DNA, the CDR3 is TGTGCCAGCAGCTTAAGAATCGAGGCCCCCAACTATGGCTACACCTTC.

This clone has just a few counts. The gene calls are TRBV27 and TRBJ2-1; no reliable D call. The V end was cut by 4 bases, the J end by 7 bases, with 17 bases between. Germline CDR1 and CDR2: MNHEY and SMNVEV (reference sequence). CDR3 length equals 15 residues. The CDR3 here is CASSSELRSINEQFF. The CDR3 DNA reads TGTGCCAGCAGTTCTGAACTCCGAAGTATTAATGAGCAGTTCTTC.

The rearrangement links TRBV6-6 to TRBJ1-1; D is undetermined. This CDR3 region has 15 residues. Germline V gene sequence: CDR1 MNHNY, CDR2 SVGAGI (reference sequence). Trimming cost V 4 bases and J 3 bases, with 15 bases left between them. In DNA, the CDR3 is TGTGCCAGCAGTTGGGCCCCGAACTCGGACACTGAAGCTTTCTTT. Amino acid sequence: CASSWAPNSDTEAFF.

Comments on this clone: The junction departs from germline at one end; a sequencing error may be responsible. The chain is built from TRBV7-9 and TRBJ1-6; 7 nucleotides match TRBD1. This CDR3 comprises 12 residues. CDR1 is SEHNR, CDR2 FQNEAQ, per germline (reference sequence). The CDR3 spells CSSSLRGQGLHF. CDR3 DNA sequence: TGTTCCAGCAGCTTGAGGGGGCAAGGCCTCCACTTT.

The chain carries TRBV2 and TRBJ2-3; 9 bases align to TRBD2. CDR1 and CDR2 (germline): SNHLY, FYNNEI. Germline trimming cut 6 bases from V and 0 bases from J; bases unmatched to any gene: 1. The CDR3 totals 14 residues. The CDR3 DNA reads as TGTGCCAGCAGGCGGGAGGGTAGCACAGATACGCAGTATTTT. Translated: CASRREGSTDTQYF.

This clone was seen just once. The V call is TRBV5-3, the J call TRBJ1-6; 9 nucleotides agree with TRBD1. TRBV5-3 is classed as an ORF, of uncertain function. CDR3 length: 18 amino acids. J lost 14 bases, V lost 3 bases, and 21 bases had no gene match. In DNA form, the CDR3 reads TGTGCCAGAAGCTCCCCGGGACAGGGACTTCTACACCTTCATTCCCTCCACTTT. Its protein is CARSSPGQGLLHLHSLHF.

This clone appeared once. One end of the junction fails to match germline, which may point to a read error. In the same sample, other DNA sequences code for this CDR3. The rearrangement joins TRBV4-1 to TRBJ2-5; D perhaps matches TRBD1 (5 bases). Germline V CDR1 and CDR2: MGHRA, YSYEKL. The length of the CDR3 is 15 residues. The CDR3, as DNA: TGCGCCAGCAGCCAGATATTTGGACATCAAGAGACCCAATACTTC. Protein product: CASSQIFGHQETQYF.